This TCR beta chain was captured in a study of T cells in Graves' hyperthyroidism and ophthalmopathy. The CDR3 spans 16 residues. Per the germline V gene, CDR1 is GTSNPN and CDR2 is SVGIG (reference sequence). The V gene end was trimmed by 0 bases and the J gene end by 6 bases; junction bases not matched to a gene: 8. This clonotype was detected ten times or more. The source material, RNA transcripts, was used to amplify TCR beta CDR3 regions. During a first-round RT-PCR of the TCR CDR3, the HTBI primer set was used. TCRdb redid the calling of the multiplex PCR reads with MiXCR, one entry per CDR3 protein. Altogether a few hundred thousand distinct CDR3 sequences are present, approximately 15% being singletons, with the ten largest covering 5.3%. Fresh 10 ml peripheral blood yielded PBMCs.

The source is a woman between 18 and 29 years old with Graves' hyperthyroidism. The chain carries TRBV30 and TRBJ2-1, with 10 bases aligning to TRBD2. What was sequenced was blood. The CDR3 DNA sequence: TGTGCCTGGAGTGTCAAGGGTCTAGCGGGAGCCAATGAGCAGTTCTTC. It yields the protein CAWSVKGLAGANEQFF.